This T cell receptor beta chain originates from a study of blood T cell repertoires in COVID-19. The wider study: There were acute and convalescent COVID-19 samples, and they came from the United States, Italy and Spain. T cells, B-cell-depleted T cells, or PBMCs supplied cDNA or gDNA.

The protocol was immunoSEQ multiplex PCR, while the TCRdb copy is restricted to in-frame clones and leaves out a portion. The table shows fewer than 140,000 clones, with under 90% occurring only once. The CDR3 runs 16 residues. The V gene end was trimmed by 4 bases and the J gene end by 7 bases; junction bases not matched to a gene: 8. Germline V gene sequence: CDR1 SGHTS, CDR2 YDEGEE. V and J are TRBV5-8 and TRBJ1-4; 12 bases fit TRBD1. This receptor was obtained from a woman aged 55-70 years with acute or convalescent COVID-19. Sequencing was carried out using peripheral blood. The CDR3 spells CASSPAGTGGVEKLFF. The CDR3 coding sequence is TGTGCCAGCAGCCCGGCCGGGACAGGGGGCGTTGAAAAACTGTTTTTT.